One T cell receptor beta chain is described in this entry. Its target antigen remains unknown. Qualities for individual bases were not recorded, and no much larger clone is one base off. The data belong to a study of Tregs in tolerant kidney transplant recipients (dated by TCRdb to about 2019). Study-level background: The study used TCRbeta sequencing to identify donor-specific regulatory T cells before combined kidney and bone marrow transplantation, then tracked those cells after transplant. On the study overall, not on this receptor specifically: For some patients, the PCR primers changed as time went on, which meant samples from those patients could not be compared with one another at the nucleotide level. Donor-specific Treg expansion exceeded global Treg expansion in tolerant patients, suggesting antigen-driven rather than nonspecific expansion. Biological reproducibility was not directly assessed, although technical replication error appeared to be minimal. Because the study included only a small number of patients, the results must be confirmed in larger populations and under other immunosuppression protocols. Expanding Tregs with activated donor B cells appeared to identify the most biologically relevant and donor-specific TCRbeta repertoire.

The transplants used related donors with nonmyeloablative bone marrow transplantation, and mixed chimerism in the human trials was transient. Thawed PBMCs were FACS-sorted into unstimulated Tregs (CD4+CD25+CD127-), CD4+ non-Tregs (CD4+CD25-), CD4 cells and CD8 cells. The patients were several recipients of combined kidney and bone marrow transplants from the ITN036ST trial, and samples were available only from these trial subjects. Healthy control blood was processed to PBMCs with a Ficoll density gradient and then cryopreserved, whereas patient PBMCs were collected both before and after transplant. Sequences PRHDT (CDR1) and FYEKMQ (CDR2) are obtained from the germline V gene (reference sequence). The CDR3 sequence holds 16 residues, the cysteine and phenylalanine included. The kept DNA is CDR3 alone, 48 bases in frame from the first base. Clipping removes 10 bases from V and 2 bases from J, with 14 as the unmatched junction base count.

For TCRbeta CDR3 sequencing, genomic DNA was extracted from sorted cells using the QIAGEN DNeasy Blood and Tissue Kit. Through immunoSEQ, high-throughput TCRbeta CDR3 sequencing was done commercially, including PCR amplification with internal controls and bias correction. In the authors' own workflow: Unique productive TCRbeta sequences were defined by CDR3 nucleotide sequence when primers matched and otherwise by CDR3 amino acid sequence together with Vbeta and Jbeta genes. To correct sorting error, sequences shared between sorted populations at a frequency ratio of 2:1 or less were removed; the rest were assigned to the higher population. A sequence was defined as donor-reactive if the sequence was expanded at least 5-fold in CFSE-low cells compared with unstimulated cells and had a frequency of at least 0.01% in CFSE-low cells. Jensen-Shannon divergence, calculated on the top 100 TCRbeta sequences ranked by frequency, was used to quantify repertoire divergence. For samples with multiple sequencing runs, sorting error was corrected in each run separately before the runs were combined. TCRdb took this table from immuneACCESS and kept in-frame rearrangements with V and J called. Such tables lack part of the clones; where checked against another copy, unresolved V genes explain under half of the gap, and the rest is unexplained. Clone size and the V and J calls come from that table; the DNA yielded D and trimming. The sample table records roughly 80,000 clones; roughly nine tenths of these occur just once. Clones ranked in the top ten supply 1.6% of the sample.

This TCR was recovered from a human patient who received a combined kidney and bone marrow transplant. After a transplant, some T cells may have been passed on by the graft donor. The V gene is TRBV13 and the J gene is TRBJ2-1; 7 central bases correspond to TRBD2. This sample comprised CD4+ T cells from blood (PBMCs), obtained 24 months after the transplant. CDR3 loop: CAKSPPGTKPYNEQFF. The DNA is TGTGCCAAATCCCCGCCCGGGACTAAACCCTACAATGAGCAGTTCTTC.